This T cell receptor beta chain derives from a study of blood T cell repertoires in COVID-19. Study-wide background: The origin of the acute and convalescent COVID-19 samples was the United States, Italy and Spain. PBMCs, B-cell-depleted T cells, or T cells provided the cDNA or gDNA that made up the material.

In the original workflow: From reference gene primer amplification, estimates of nucleated cell counts were derived. Sequencing was performed with immunoSEQ multiplex PCR; in TCRdb, only in-frame clones are kept and a portion is missing. The D gene and trimming were derived from the DNA, and the V and J assignments and clone size from that table. The repertoire holds about 80,000 clones, with about 80% as singletons. This CDR3 has 17 residues. From germline, CDR1 is SGHKS and CDR2 YYEKEE (reference sequence). The junction had 12 bases not matched to a gene; V was cut back by 1 base and J by 5 bases. This clone was counted once.

Input material: peripheral blood. J is TRBJ2-3 and V is TRBV5-5, with TRBD2 matching over 8 bases. This receptor was identified in a man in his fifties with active or convalescent COVID-19. The CDR3 coding sequence is TGTGCCAGCAGCTTGACGAGCGGGGGTATGGGTGTAGATACGCAGTATTTT. Translated, it gives CASSLTSGGMGVDTQYF.